This T cell receptor (beta chain) was sequenced in a study of cytomegalovirus exposure and HLA in healthy donors. Study overall: Genotyping showed around 80% of approximately 430 donors falling in the Caucasian-associated ancestry cluster.

Whole-study results and caveats: A link between a missense DCLRE1C variant and TCR beta V- and J-gene trimming emerged from a later analysis.

CDR1 is SQVTM, CDR2 ANQGSEA, per germline. The trim removed 7 bases at V and 4 bases at J, leaving 9 bases unmatched. CDR3 size: 13 residues. 60 Vbeta and 13 Jbeta primers were used in PCR. Produced via immunoSEQ multiplex PCR; TCRdb's table is partial and in-frame only. The sample holds tens of thousands of clones, 90% seen once. Regarding this clone: Its antigen is not identified.

The receptor's source is a woman younger than 30 in good health and CMV-seronegative. The rearrangement uses TRBV29-1 and TRBJ1-2; 7 nucleotides line up with TRBD1. Input material: PBMCs. The CDR3 loop is CSALTTGIYGYTF. CDR3 DNA sequence: TGCAGCGCCCTGACGACAGGGATCTATGGCTACACCTTC.